What follows describes a single T cell receptor (beta chain). Its antigen remains undetermined. One base away there is no much larger clone; base qualities are not given. The data are from a study of response to subunit inactivated influenza vaccine listed by TCRdb under 2018. In terms of the full investigation: The study used deep quantitative T cell receptor repertoire profiling to track responses to a trivalent subunit inactivated influenza vaccine.

Summary of the overall study and its limitations: According to the authors, only a limited number of new T cells may be recruited by each seasonal influenza vaccination.

The library relied on RT-PCR. Sequencing took place on an Illumina HiSeq 2500. TCRdb passed the public sequencing reads through fastp at Q25 and MiXCR, retaining productive beta sequences. Each CDR3 protein appears once, grouped with its most common genes and DNA. The sample has about 700,000 distinct CDR3 sequences on record, over 11% of them singletons. The ten largest clones represent 5.5% to 8% of the sample. Trimming costs V 1 base and J 9 bases, and their ends lie 16 bases apart. From the cysteine through the phenylalanine, the CDR3 covers 14 amino acids. Left in the record is the CDR3 DNA by itself, 42 bases read in frame from the first base. For CDR1 and CDR2, the germline V gene lists MGHDK and SYGVNS.

The TCR sequence derives from a man over 45 who received an inactivated influenza vaccine. Donor details come from another sample of the same person, matched by shared clones. The specimen was PBMCs from blood, collected roughly 15 days before vaccination. In this chain, TRBV25-1 is recombined with TRBJ2-7, and TRBD1 may be the D gene, going by 5 matching bases. The DNA reads as follows: TGTGCCAGCAGTGAATGGAACAGGAGTAACGGGCAGTACTTC. It is translated as CASSEWNRSNGQYF.